One sample yielded the 22 T cell receptor beta chains listed below, sequenced in a study of tumor-infiltrating lymphocytes in primary liver carcinoma. Starting material of around 460 ng total RNA yielded TCR beta cDNA via a constant-region primer. Three nested multiplex PCR rounds, a slightly modified ARM-PCR, produced the libraries for TCR beta. Forward primers for TRBV1-TRBV30 and a C-beta reverse primer served the first two PCR rounds, at about 10 cycles each. TCRdb re-called the multiplex PCR reads with MiXCR, one entry per CDR3 protein. The sample has about 120,000 distinct CDR3 sequences, around 60% seen once. Bulk tissue was left unsorted, and RNA and DNA were co-extracted from 20-30 mg of it. Sequencing input: liver tumor tissue from sampling region 1. As for subset: tumor region T1, superior pole. These receptors all come from a woman aged 55-69 years with primary liver carcinoma and hepatitis B virus infection.

Comment on this clonotype: One end of the junction varies from germline; a read error may be responsible. The V call is TRBV11-2, the J call TRBJ2-5, with D unresolved. The germline V gene has CDR1 SGHAT and CDR2 FQNNGV. This CDR3 is built from 12 residues. This CDR3 is CTSSSIAEIQYF. Here the CDR3 DNA reads TGTACCAGCAGCTCAATCGCGGAGATCCAGTACTTC.

With regard to this clonotype: Sequence at one end of the junction differs from germline and may be a read error. V usage is TRBV6-2 or TRBV6-3 and J usage is TRBJ2-3, with a weak D call TRBD2 (6 bases). This CDR3 has 16 residues. Germline-derived CDR1 and CDR2 are MNHEY and SVGEGT. CDR3 sequence: CASRYLWDSRTDTHYF. The CDR3, as DNA: TGTGCCAGCAGGTACCTCTGGGACTCCCGCACAGATACGCATTATTTT.

For this clonotype: One end of the junction varies from germline; a read error may be responsible. V gene TRBV4-2 combines with J gene TRBJ2-7; 9 nucleotides match TRBD1. The CDR3 runs 14 residues. Germline CDR1 LGHNA, CDR2 YNFKEQ. The CDR3 region has the DNA TGTGCCGGCAGCCAGGGACAGGGAGACTACGAGCAGCACTTC. Amino acids: CAGSQGQGDYEQHF.

Notes on this clonotype: A much larger clone is a single base away; this may be a read error. The chain couples TRBV12-3 or TRBV12-4 to TRBJ2-2; D unclear. The CDR3 runs 13 residues. The CDR3 DNA follows: TGTGCCTGCAGTTTGGGCCCCACCGGGGAGCTGTTTTTT. Translation: CACSLGPTGELFF.

The chain links TRBV5-8 to TRBJ1-5; no clear D. The germline V gene has CDR1 SGHTS and CDR2 YDEGEE. Trimming cost V 4 bases and J 0 bases, with 20 bases left between them. This CDR3 comprises 18 residues. CDR3 coding DNA: TGTGCCAGCAGCCCCTGGGTGGCAGGTTATAATAGCAATCAGCCCCAGCATTTT. This codes for CASSPWVAGYNSNQPQHF.

A word on this clonotype: A much larger clone sits a single nucleotide away, making a read error possible. This chain links TRBV10-2 with TRBJ2-2, with 7 bases lining up with TRBD1. Trimming took 6 bases from V and 6 from J; bases not matched to a gene: 7. CDR3 length: 14 amino acids. Germline V gives CDR1 WSHSY, CDR2 SAAADI. CDR3 loop: CASRNGDRSGELFF. In DNA, the CDR3 is TGCGCCAGCAGAAACGGGGACAGATCCGGGGAGCTGTTTTTT.

In regard to this clonotype: A much more abundant neighbour one base away suggests this may be a read error. The chain is built from TRBV6-1 and TRBJ2-7; a possible D gene is TRBD1 (6 bases). V dropped 6 bases and J dropped 3 bases, with 21 bases sitting between them. The CDR3 covers 16 residues. In germline, CDR1 is MNHNS, CDR2 SASEGT. CDR3 residues: CASRTGHWGSVYEQYF. In DNA form, the CDR3 reads TGTGCCAGCAGAACGGGACATTGGGGGTCGGTCTACGAGCAGTACTTC.

This clonotype was seen a single time. Being one base from a much bigger clone, this may be a read error. V gene TRBV28 combines with J gene TRBJ2-2; tentative D call: TRBD1 (6 bases). The CDR3 is 16 amino acids. The V gene's germline CDR1 is MDHEN and CDR2 SYDVKM. This chain's CDR3 is CASSSRQVQGTGELVF. CDR3 coding DNA: TGTGCCAGCAGCTCACGACAGGTACAGGGCACCGGGGAGCTGGTTTTT.

The rearrangement uses TRBV4-2 and TRBJ2-5; 7 positions agree with TRBD2. J was trimmed by 3 bases and V by 11 bases; bases with no gene match: 15. The CDR3 length is 15 residues. Looked up from germline, CDR1 is LGHNA and CDR2 is YNFKEQ. CDR3 amino acids: CAGCQDGTTKETQYF. CDR3 bases: TGTGCCGGCTGCCAAGACGGGACTACAAAAGAGACCCAGTACTTC.

Remarks on this clonotype: The CDR3 does not end in the conserved phenylalanine or tryptophan, so this is likely a read error. This chain links TRBV4-2 with TRBJ2-3; D is undetermined. Germline V gene lookup returns CDR1 LGHNA and CDR2 YNFKEQ. The CDR3 has 14 amino acids. The CDR3 DNA is TGTGCCAGCAGGCAAGATAGGCAGCAAGATACGCAGTATTCT. Its protein product is CASRQDRQQDTQYS.

The gene calls are TRBV2 and TRBJ2-2; no reliable D call. Trimming pared 5 bases from V and 6 bases from J, leaving 10 bases between. This CDR3 comprises 13 residues. CDR1 is SNHLY, CDR2 FYNNEI, per germline. CDR3 loop: CASSQVAAGELFF. CDR3 sequence (DNA): TGTGCCAGCAGTCAGGTGGCGGCCGGGGAGCTGTTTTTT.

About this clonotype: Its ends do not fully match the called genes, so a read error is possible. This chain uses TRBV12-3 or TRBV12-4 with TRBJ2-1, with a possible D match to TRBD2 (10 bases). There are 18 residues in the CDR3. The CDR3 loop is CTSSQDRGELAGHNEQFF. The CDR3 nucleotides are TGTACCAGCAGCCAGGACAGGGGAGAACTAGCGGGGCACAATGAGCAGTTCTTC.

The chain joins TRBV7-9 to TRBJ1-2; perhaps TRBD1 as D (6 bases). There are 15 residues in the CDR3. CDR1 and CDR2 (germline): SEHNR, FQNEAQ (reference sequence). Trimming shortened V by 4 bases and J by 5 bases, and 17 bases separated the two germline ends. CDR3 residues: CASSSGAGVGYGYTF. The CDR3, as DNA: TGTGCCAGCAGCTCTGGGGCAGGGGTTGGGTATGGCTACACCTTC.

This clonotype was recorded at least ten times. The rearrangement uses TRBV6-1 and TRBJ2-2; D is uncertain. This CDR3 region has 15 residues. V lost 4 bases and J 4 bases, leaving 13 bases between the germline ends. Germline CDR1 MNHNS, CDR2 SASEGT. The CDR3 DNA sequence: TGTGCCAGCAGTGCCGGTTTTAGAGGCACCGGGGAGCTGTTTTTT. Its protein product is CASSAGFRGTGELFF.

Ten or more counts support this clonotype. The J gene is TRBJ2-1, the V gene TRBV12-3 or TRBV12-4; 14 bases line up with TRBD2. This CDR3 region has 17 residues. The V segment lost 6 bases and the J segment 0 bases; nucleotides outside the gene matches: 4. CDR3 nucleotide sequence: TGTGCCAGCAGACCCGGGACTAGCGGGAGCTCCTACAATGAGCAGTTCTTC. It specifies CASRPGTSGSSYNEQFF.

In the case of this clonotype: This may be a read error, as it is one base from a much larger clone. CDR3 nucleotides: TGTGCCAGCTCTCTCAACAGTGACACCTACAATGAGCAGTTCTTC. This encodes CASSLNSDTYNEQFF. V gene TRBV18 combines with J gene TRBJ2-1; D is unclear. The V end was cut by 6 bases, the J end by 2 bases, with 14 bases between. CDR1 is KGHSH, CDR2 LQKENI, per germline. CDR3 length: 15 residues.

The rearrangement links TRBV6-1 to TRBJ2-3; perhaps D is TRBD1 or TRBD2 (7 bases each). The CDR3 consists of 14 residues. Germline V gives CDR1 MNHNS, CDR2 SASEGT. The V end was cut by 6 bases, the J end by 1 base, with 11 bases between. The CDR3 here is CASRQGRGTDTQYF. CDR3 nucleotide sequence: TGTGCCAGCAGACAGGGGAGGGGCACAGATACGCAGTATTTT.

As to this clonotype: At one boundary the junction diverges from the germline segment, which might be a read error. J is TRBJ2-1 and V is TRBV12-3 or TRBV12-4; possibly TRBD2 for D (5 bases). The CDR3 sequence is 15 residues long. The CDR3 is CASSSRGSSYNKQFF. DNA for the CDR3: TGTGCCAGCAGCTCAAGAGGGAGTTCCTACAATAAGCAGTTCTTC.

This clonotype turned up a few times. V usage is TRBV5-4 and J usage is TRBJ2-3; D may be TRBD2 (8 bases). The V end lost 4 bases, the J end lost 2 bases, and 17 bases lay between the germline ends. The CDR3 has 16 residues. Germline-derived CDR1 and CDR2 are SGHNT and YYREEE (reference sequence). CDR3 sequence (DNA): TGTGCCAGCAGCCGGGGGGGGGACAGAGCCACAGATACGCAGTATTTT. Translation gives CASSRGGDRATDTQYF.

In the case of this clonotype: A read error is possible here, since a much larger clone lies one base away. V and J are TRBV6-1 and TRBJ1-1; 10 bases match TRBD1. Germline V gene sequence: CDR1 MNHNS, CDR2 SASEGT. This CDR3 region has 14 residues. In DNA, the CDR3 is TGTGCCAGCACCCGCGGACAGGGGGGCACTGAAGCTTCCTTT. Encoded protein: CASTRGQGGTEASF.

Comments on this clonotype: This may stem from a read error, because a much larger clone lies one nucleotide away. The chain employs TRBV6-6 and TRBJ1-2; 10 positions match TRBD1. CDR1 is MNHNY and CDR2 is SVGAGI in the germline V gene (reference sequence). Unmatched junction bases numbered 15, after V lost 7 bases and J lost 4 bases. CDR3 length equals 17 residues. CDR3 residues: CASMGGTGALVGYGYTF. The CDR3 DNA sequence: TGTGCCAGCATGGGAGGGACAGGGGCCCTGGTAGGCTATGGCTACACCTTC.

This chain links TRBV28 with TRBJ1-1; TRBD1 might be the D (6 bases). Germline V gene sequence: CDR1 MDHEN, CDR2 SYDVKM. The CDR3 contains 16 residues. V was trimmed by 5 bases and J by 1 base, leaving 17 bases between them. In DNA, the CDR3 is TGTGCCAGCAGTGCCCGGGGGGGGCCGGCGAACACTGAAGCTTTCTTT. Its translation: CASSARGGPANTEAFF.